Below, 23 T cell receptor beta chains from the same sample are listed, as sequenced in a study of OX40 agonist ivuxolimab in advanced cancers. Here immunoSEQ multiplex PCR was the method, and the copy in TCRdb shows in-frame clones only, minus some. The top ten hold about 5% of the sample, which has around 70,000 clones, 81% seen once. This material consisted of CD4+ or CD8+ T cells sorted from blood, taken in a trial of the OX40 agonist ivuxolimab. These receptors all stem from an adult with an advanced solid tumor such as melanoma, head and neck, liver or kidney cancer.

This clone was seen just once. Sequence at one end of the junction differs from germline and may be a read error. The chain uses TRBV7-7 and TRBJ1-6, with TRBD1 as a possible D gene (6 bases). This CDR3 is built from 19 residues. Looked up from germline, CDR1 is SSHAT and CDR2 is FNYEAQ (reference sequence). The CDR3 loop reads CASSLIPGDFKSYNSPLHF. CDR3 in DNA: TGTGCTAGCAGCTTAATTCCAGGGGACTTTAAATCCTATAATTCACCCCTCCACTTT.

In DNA form, the CDR3 reads TGTGCCAGCAGAAAGGGCCTGGGGGAGACCCAGTACTTC. It is translated as CASRKGLGETQYF. V gene TRBV6-1 combines with J gene TRBJ2-5; D is ambiguous. The V end lost 6 bases, the J end lost 5 bases, and 13 bases lay between the germline ends. Germline V lookup: CDR1 MNHNS, CDR2 SASEGT. The CDR3 contains 13 residues.

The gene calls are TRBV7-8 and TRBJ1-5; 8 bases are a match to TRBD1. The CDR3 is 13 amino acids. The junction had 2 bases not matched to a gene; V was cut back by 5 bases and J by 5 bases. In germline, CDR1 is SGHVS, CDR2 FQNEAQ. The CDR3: CASSVDRDQPQHF. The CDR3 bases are TGTGCCAGCAGCGTGGACAGGGATCAGCCCCAGCATTTT.

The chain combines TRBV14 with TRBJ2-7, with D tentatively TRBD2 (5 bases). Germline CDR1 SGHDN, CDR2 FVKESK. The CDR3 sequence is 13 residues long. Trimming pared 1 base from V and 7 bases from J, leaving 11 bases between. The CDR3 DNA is TGTGCCAGCAGCCAAGGTCTCCGAGGGGAGCAGTACTTC. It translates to CASSQGLRGEQYF.

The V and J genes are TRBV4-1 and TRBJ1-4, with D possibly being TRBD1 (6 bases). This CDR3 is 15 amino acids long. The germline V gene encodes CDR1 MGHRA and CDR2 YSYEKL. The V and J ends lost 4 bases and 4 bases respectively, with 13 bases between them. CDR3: CASSLWQGNNEKLFF. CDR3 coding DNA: TGCGCCAGCAGCCTCTGGCAGGGGAATAATGAAAAACTGTTTTTT.

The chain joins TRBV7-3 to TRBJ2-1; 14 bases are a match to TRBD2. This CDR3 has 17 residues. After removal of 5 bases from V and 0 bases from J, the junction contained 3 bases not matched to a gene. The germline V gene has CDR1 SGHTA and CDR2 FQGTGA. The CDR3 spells CASSRTSGGSSYNEQFF. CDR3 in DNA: TGTGCCAGCAGCCGGACTAGCGGGGGGAGCTCCTACAATGAGCAGTTCTTC.

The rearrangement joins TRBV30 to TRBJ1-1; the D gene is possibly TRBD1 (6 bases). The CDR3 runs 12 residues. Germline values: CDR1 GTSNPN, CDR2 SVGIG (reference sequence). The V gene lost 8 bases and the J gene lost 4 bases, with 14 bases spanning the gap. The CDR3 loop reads CAGRRGGTEAFF. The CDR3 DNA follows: TGTGCCGGGCGTAGGGGGGGCACTGAAGCTTTCTTT.

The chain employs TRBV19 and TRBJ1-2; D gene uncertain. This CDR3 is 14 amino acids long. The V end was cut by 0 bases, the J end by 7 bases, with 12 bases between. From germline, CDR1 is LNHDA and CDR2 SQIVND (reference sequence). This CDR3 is CASSIETGRGGYTF. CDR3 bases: TGTGCCAGTAGTATAGAAACGGGTCGCGGTGGCTACACCTTC.

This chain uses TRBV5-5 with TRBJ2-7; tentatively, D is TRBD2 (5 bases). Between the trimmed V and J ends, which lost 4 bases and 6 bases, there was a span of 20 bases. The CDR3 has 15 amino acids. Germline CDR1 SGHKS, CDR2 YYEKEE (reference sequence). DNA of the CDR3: TGTGCCAGCAGCAATGAAGGTCCGGACTGGGGCGAGCAGTACTTC. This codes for CASSNEGPDWGEQYF.

Here the CDR3 DNA reads TGTGCCTGGGGCCGACTAGCTCCCGGGGAGCTGTTTTTT. Protein product: CAWGRLAPGELFF. This sequence joins TRBV30 and TRBJ2-2; TRBD2 agrees at 7 bases. V lost 5 bases, J lost 6 bases, and 6 bases stayed unmatched. Germline V gene data show CDR1 as GTSNPN and CDR2 as SVGIG (reference sequence). CDR3 size: 13 residues.

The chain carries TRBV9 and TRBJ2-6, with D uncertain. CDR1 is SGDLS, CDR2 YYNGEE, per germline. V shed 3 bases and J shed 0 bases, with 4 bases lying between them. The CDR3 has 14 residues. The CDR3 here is CASSAISGANVLTF. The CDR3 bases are TGTGCCAGCAGCGCTATCTCTGGGGCCAACGTCCTGACTTTC.

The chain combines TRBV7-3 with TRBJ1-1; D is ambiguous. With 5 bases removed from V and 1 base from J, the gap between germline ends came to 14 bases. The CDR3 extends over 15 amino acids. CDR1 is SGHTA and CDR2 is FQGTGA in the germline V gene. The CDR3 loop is CASSTTIAGNTEAFF. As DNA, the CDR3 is TGTGCCAGCAGCACTACAATTGCAGGGAACACTGAAGCTTTCTTT.

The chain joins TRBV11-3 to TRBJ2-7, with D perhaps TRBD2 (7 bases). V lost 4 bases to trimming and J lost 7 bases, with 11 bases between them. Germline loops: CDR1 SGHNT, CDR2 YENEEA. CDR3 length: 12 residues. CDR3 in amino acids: CASSSQGGEQYF. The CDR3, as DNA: TGTGCCAGCAGCTCACAGGGAGGGGAGCAGTACTTC. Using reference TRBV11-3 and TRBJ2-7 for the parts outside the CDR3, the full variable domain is EAGVVQSPRYKIIEKKQPVAFWCNPISGHNTLYWYLQNLGQGPELLIRYENEEAVDDSQLPKDRFSAERLKGVDSTLKIQPAELGDSAVYLCASSSQGGEQYFGPGTRLTVT.

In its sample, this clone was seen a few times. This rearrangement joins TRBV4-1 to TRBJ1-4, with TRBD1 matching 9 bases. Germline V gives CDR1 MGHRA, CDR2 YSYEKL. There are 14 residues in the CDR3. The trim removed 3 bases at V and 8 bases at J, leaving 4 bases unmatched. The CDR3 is CASSQDGTGEKLFF. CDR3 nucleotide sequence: TGCGCCAGCAGCCAGGACGGGACAGGGGAAAAACTGTTTTTT.

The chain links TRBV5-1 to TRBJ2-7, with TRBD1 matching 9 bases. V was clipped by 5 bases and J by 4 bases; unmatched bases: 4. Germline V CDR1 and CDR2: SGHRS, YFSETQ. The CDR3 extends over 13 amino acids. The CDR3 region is CASRRDREYEQYF. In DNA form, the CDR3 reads TGCGCCAGCAGAAGGGACAGGGAATACGAGCAGTACTTC.

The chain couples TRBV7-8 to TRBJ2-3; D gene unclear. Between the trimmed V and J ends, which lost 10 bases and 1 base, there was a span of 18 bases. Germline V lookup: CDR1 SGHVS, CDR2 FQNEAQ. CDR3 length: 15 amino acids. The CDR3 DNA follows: TGTGCCACTTCCTCTCACAGTCTGGGCACAGATACGCAGTATTTT. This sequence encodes CATSSHSLGTDTQYF.

In nucleotides, the CDR3 is TGTGCCAGCAGCTTACGGTTAACTAGCGGGAGTGCTGAGCAGTTCTTC. Translated: CASSLRLTSGSAEQFF. This sequence joins TRBV7-9 and TRBJ2-1; 11 nucleotides match TRBD2. The trim removed 2 bases at V and 9 bases at J, leaving 9 bases unmatched. The CDR3 has 16 residues. Germline lookup yields CDR1 SEHNR and CDR2 FQNEAQ (reference sequence).

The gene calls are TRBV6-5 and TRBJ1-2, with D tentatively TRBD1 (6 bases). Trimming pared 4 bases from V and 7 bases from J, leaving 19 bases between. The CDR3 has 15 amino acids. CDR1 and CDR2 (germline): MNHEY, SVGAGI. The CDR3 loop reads CASSSLTGLVGGYTF. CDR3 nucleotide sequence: TGTGCCAGCAGTTCGTTAACAGGGTTAGTTGGTGGCTACACCTTC.

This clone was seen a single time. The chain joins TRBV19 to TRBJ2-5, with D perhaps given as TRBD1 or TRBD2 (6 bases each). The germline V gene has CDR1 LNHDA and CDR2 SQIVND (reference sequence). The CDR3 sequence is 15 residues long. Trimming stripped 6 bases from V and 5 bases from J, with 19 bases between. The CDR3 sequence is CASRPAGTGGETQYF. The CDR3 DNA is TGTGCCAGTAGGCCCGCGGGCACCGGGGGCGAGACCCAGTACTTC. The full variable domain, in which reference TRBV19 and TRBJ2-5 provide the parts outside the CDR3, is DGGITQSPKYLFRKEGQNVTLSCEQNLNHDAMYWYRQDPGQGLRLIYYSQIVNDFQKGDIAEGYSVSREKKESFPLTVTSAQKNPTAFYLCASRPAGTGGETQYFGPGTRLLVL.

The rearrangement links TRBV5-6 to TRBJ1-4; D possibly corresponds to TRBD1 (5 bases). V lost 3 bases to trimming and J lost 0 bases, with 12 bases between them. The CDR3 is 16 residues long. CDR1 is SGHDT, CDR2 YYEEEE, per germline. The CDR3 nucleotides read TGTGCCAGCAGCTGGGGACTGACCTCAACTAATGAAAAACTGTTTTTT. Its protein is CASSWGLTSTNEKLFF.

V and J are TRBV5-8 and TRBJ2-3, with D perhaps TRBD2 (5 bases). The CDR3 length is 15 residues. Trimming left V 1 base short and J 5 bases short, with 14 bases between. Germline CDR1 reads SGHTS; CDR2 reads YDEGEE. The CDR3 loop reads CASSLLSGERDTQYF. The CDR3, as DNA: TGTGCCAGCAGCTTGCTCAGCGGTGAGAGAGATACGCAGTATTTT.

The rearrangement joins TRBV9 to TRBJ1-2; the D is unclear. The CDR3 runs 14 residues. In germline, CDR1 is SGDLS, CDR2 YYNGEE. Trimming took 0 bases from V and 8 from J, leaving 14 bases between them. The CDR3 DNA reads TGTGCCAGCAGCGTAGGGACGCACTCAGAAGGCTACACCTTC. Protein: CASSVGTHSEGYTF.

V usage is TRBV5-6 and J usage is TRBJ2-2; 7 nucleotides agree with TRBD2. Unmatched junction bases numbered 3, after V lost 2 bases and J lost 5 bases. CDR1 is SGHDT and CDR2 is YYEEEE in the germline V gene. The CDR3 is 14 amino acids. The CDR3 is CASSLRGETGELFF. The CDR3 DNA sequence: TGTGCCAGCAGCTTACGGGGGGAGACCGGGGAGCTGTTTTTT.